This TCR beta chain was obtained from a study of beta chain features in type 1 diabetes. This clone was detected ten times or more. V lost 4 bases to trimming and J lost 0 bases, with 11 bases between them. CDR1 SQVTM and CDR2 ANQGSEA come from the germline V gene. The CDR3 is made up of 14 amino acids. Isolated RNA was reverse transcribed in full, so expressed TCRB transcripts were sequenced. This table comes from immunoSEQ multiplex PCR, and its TCRdb copy is limited to in-frame clones, with some not included. This table has some 150,000 clones, about 10% appearing once. This clonotype was obtained from a man aged 18-30 years in good health. The rearrangement links TRBV29-1 to TRBJ2-3; D possibly corresponds to TRBD1 (6 bases). Material: naive CD4+ T cells from blood. The chain's CDR3 is CSVGDNTSTDTQYF. The CDR3 bases are TGCAGCGTTGGGGACAACACTAGCACAGATACGCAGTATTTT.